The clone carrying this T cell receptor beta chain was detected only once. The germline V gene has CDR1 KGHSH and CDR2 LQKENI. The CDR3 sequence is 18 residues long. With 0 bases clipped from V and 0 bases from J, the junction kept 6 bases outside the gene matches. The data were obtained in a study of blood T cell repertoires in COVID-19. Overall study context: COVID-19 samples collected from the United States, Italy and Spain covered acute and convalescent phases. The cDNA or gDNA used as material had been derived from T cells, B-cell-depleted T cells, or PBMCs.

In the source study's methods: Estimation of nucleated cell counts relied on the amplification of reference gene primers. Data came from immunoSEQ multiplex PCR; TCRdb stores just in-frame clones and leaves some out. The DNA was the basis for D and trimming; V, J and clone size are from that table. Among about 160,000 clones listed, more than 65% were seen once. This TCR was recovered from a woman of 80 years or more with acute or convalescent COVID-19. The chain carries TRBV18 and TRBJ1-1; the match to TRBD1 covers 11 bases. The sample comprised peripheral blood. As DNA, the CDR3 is TGTGCCAGCTCACCACCCGGGACAGGGGGTAGAATGAACACTGAAGCTTTCTTT. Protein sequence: CASSPPGTGGRMNTEAFF.